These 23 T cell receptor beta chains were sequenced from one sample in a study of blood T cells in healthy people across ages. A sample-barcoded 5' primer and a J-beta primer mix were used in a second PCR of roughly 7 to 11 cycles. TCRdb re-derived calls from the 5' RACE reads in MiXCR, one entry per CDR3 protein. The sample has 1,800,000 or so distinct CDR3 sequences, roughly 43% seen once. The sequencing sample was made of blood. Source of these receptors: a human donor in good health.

The chain's CDR3 is CASSLQYRHHYGYTF. The CDR3 nucleotides read TGTGCCAGCAGCTTGCAATATAGGCACCATTATGGCTACACCTTC. V gene TRBV5-5 combines with J gene TRBJ1-2, with D unresolved. V was clipped by 1 base and J by 5 bases, with 15 bases between them. The CDR3 loop spans 15 amino acids. The germline gives CDR1 SGHKS, CDR2 YYEKEE (reference sequence).

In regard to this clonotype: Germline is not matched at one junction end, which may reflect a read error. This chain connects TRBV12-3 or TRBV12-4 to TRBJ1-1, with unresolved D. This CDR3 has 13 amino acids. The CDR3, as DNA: TGTGTCAGCAGTTTATTTGGGTACGCTGAAGCTTTCTTT. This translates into CVSSLFGYAEAFF.

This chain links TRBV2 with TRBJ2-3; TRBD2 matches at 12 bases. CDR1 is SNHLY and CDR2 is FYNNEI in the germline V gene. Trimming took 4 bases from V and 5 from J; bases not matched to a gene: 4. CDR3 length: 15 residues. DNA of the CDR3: TGTGCCAGCAGTGGACTAGCGGGGGACCGAGATACGCAGTATTTT. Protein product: CASSGLAGDRDTQYF. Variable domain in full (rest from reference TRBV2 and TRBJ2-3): EPEVTQTPSHQVTQMGQEVILRCVPISNHLYFYWYRQILGQKVEFLVSFYNNEISEKSEIFDDQFSVERPDGSNFTLKIRSTKLEDSAMYFCASSGLAGDRDTQYFGPGTRLTVL.

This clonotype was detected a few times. The CDR3 nucleotides are TGTGCCAGCAGCTCCTGGACAGGGGTAAATAATTCACCCCTCCACTTT. This codes for CASSSWTGVNNSPLHF. The chain employs TRBV7-6 and TRBJ1-6, with 9 positions matching TRBD1. The CDR3 has 16 residues. J gave up 5 bases and V 4 bases, and 6 bases lay outside the gene matches. CDR1 is SGHVS and CDR2 is FNYEAQ in the germline V gene.

Here the CDR3 reads CSARGVFGPKGGGYGYTF. Here the CDR3 DNA reads TGCAGTGCTAGAGGAGTCTTCGGCCCAAAGGGGGGGGGATATGGCTACACCTTC. The chain carries TRBV20-1 and TRBJ1-2; tentative D call: TRBD1 (6 bases). CDR3 length: 18 amino acids. V was shortened by 1 base and J by 5 bases, with 26 bases between the two germline ends. CDR1 is DFQATT, CDR2 SNEGSKA, per germline (reference sequence).

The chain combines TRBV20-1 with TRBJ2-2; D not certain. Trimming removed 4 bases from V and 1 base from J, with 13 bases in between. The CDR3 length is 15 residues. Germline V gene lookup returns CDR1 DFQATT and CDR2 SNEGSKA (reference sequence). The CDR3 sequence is CSATAHSRNTGELFF. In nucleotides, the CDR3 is TGCAGTGCTACCGCTCACAGTAGGAACACCGGGGAGCTGTTTTTT.

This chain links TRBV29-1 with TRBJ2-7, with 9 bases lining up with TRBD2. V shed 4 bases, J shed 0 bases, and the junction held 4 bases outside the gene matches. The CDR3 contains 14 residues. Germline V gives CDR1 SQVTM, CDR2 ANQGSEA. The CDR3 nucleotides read TGCAGCGTTGGGCCTAGCGGGGCCTCCTACGAGCAGTACTTC. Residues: CSVGPSGASYEQYF.

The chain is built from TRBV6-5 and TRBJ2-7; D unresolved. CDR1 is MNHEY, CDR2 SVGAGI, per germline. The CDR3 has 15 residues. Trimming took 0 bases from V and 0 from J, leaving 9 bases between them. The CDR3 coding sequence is TGTGCCAGCAGTTACTCGAACACGTACTCCTACGAGCAGTACTTC. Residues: CASSYSNTYSYEQYF.

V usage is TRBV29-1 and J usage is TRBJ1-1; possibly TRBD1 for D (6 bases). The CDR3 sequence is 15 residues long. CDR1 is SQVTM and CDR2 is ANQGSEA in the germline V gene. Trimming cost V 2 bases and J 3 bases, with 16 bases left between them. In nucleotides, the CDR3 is TGCAGCGTTGAACCCCTTCGACGGGGGCACACTGAAGCTTTCTTT. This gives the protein CSVEPLRRGHTEAFF.

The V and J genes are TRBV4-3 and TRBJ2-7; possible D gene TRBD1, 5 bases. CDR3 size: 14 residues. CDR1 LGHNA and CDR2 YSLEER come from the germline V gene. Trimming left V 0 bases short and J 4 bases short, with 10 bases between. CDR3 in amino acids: CASSQDTGLYEQYF. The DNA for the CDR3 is TGCGCCAGCAGCCAAGATACAGGATTGTACGAGCAGTACTTC.

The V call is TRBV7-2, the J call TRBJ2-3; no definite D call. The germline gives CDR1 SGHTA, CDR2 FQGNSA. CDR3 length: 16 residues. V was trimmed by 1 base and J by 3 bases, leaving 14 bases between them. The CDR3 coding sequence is TGTGCCAGCAGCTTAGGGTCGAGCGTTCGTACAGATACGCAGTATTTT. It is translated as CASSLGSSVRTDTQYF.

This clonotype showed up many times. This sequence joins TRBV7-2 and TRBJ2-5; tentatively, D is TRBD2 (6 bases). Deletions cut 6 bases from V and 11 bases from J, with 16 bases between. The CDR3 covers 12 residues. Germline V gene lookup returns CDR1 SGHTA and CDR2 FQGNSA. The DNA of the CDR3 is TGTGCCAGCAGTCGCGGGGCGTTTGAGCAGTACTTC. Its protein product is CASSRGAFEQYF.

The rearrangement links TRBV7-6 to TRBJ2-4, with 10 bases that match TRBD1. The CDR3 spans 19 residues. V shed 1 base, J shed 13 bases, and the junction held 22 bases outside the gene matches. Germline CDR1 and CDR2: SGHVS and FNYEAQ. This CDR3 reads CASSLEPPRPGQGRGEQYF. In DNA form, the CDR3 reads TGTGCCAGCAGCTTAGAACCACCTAGACCGGGACAGGGGAGAGGAGAGCAGTACTTC.

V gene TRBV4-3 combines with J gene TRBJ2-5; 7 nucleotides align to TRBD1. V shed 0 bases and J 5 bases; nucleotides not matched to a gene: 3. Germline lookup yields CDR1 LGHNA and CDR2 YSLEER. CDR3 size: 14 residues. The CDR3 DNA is TGCGCCAGCAGCCAAGAAGGCAGGGGGGAGACCCAGTACTTC. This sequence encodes CASSQEGRGETQYF.

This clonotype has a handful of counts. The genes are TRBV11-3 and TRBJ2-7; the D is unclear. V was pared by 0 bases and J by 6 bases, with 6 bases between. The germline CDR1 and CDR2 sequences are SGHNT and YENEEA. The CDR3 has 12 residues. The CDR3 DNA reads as TGTGCCAGCAGCTTAGATCCCTCCGAGCAGTACTTC. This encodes CASSLDPSEQYF.

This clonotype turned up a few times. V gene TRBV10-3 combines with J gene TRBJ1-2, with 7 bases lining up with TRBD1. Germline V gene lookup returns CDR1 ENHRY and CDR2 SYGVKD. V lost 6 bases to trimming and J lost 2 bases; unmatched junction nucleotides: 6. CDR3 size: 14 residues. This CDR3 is CAIRGTATNYGYTF. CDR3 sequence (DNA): TGTGCCATCAGGGGGACAGCAACCAACTATGGCTACACCTTC.

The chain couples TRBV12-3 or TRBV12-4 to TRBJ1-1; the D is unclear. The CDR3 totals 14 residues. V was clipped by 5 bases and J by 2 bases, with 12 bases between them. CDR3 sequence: CASSPIQYNTEAFF. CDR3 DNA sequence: TGTGCCAGCAGTCCCATCCAGTACAACACTGAAGCTTTCTTT.

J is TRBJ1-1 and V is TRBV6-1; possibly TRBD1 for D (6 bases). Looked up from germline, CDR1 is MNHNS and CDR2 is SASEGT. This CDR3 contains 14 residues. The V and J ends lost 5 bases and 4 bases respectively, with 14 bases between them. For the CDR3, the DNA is TGTGCCAGCAGTATCGAATTACAGGGCACTGAAGCTTTCTTT. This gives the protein CASSIELQGTEAFF.

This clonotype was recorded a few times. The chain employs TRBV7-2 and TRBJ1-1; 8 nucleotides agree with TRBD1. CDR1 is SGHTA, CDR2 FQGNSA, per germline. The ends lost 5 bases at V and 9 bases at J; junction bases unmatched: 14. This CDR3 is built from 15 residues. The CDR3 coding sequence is TGTGCCAGCAGCGGGGGGAGTTCGCAGGGGGCACAAGCTTTCTTT. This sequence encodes CASSGGSSQGAQAFF.

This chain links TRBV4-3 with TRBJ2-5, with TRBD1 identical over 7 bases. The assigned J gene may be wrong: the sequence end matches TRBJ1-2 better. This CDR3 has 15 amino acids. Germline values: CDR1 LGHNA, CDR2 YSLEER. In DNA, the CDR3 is TGCGCCAGCAGCCAACAGGGACAGCCTACTAATGGCTACACCTTC. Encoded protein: CASSQQGQPTNGYTF.

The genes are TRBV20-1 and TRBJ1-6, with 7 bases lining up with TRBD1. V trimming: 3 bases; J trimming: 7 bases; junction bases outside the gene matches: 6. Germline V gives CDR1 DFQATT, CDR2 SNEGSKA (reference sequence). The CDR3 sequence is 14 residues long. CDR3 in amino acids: CSARGQWGNSPLHF. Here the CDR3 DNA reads TGCAGTGCTAGGGGACAGTGGGGCAATTCACCCCTCCACTTT.

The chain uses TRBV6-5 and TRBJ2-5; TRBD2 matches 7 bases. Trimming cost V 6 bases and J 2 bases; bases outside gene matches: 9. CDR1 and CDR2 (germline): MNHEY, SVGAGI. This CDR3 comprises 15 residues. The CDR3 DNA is TGTGCCAGCAGGTCCAAAGCGGGGCCTCAAGAGACCCAGTACTTC. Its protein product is CASRSKAGPQETQYF.

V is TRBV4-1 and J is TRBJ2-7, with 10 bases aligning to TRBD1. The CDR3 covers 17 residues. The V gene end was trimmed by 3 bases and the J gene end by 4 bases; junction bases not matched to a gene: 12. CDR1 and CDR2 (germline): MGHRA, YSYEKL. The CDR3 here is CASSQDRGTGVLYEQYF. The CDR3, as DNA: TGCGCCAGCAGCCAGGATCGAGGGACAGGGGTTTTGTACGAGCAGTACTTC.